The rows below give T cell receptor beta chains drawn from one sample of a study of blood T cell repertoires in COVID-19. Clones were read by immunoSEQ multiplex PCR, and TCRdb kept only the in-frame ones, dropping some. The sample shows approximately 250,000 clones, roughly 86% of them seen only once. Input material: peripheral blood. The receptors come from a man aged 40-49 years with active or convalescent COVID-19. Each CDR3 is given with its conserved first and last residue. A D gene is named only where the DNA matches it firmly. A row's size may be missing; if present it is once, few, many or a size class.

v_gene,abundance,d_gene,j_gene,CDR3nt,CDR3aa
TRBV11-3,NA,NA,TRBJ1-1,TGTGCCAGCAGCCCTACATCTCGAGGCGGAGTGAACACTGAAGCTTTCTTT,CASSPTSRGGVNTEAFF
TRBV11-3,NA,TRBD1,TRBJ2-7,TGTGCCAGCAGCTTCGGGACAGCCGACTACGAGCAGTACTTC,CASSFGTADYEQYF
TRBV25-1,NA,TRBD1,TRBJ2-7,TGTGCCAGCAGTGCCGGGACAGGGTTCGAGCAGTACTTC,CASSAGTGFEQYF
TRBV7-9,few,TRBD1,TRBJ1-4,TGTGCCAGCAGCTTAGATCGGGACAGTGGGTCTGAAAAACTGTTTTTT,CASSLDRDSGSEKLFF
TRBV7-8,NA,NA,TRBJ1-2,TGTGCCAGCAGCTTAGGAAGTTCTACCGGCGACAGGACCTATGGCTACACCTTC,CASSLGSSTGDRTYGYTF
TRBV19,NA,TRBD2,TRBJ2-1,TGTGCCAGTAGGATTCTAGCGGGAGGTGAGAATGAGCAGTTCTTC,CASRILAGGENEQFF
TRBV5-5,NA,NA,TRBJ1-5,TGTGCCAGCAGCTTGGTCCTCACGGATCAGCCCCAGCATTTT,CASSLVLTDQPQHF
TRBV24-1,NA,NA,TRBJ1-5,TGTGCCACCAGTGATTTGGGCCAGCCCCAGCATTTT,CATSDLGQPQHF
TRBV3-1/TRBV3-2,NA,TRBD1,TRBJ2-2,TGTGCCAGCAGCCAAAGGACAGGCACCGGGGAGCTGTTTTTT,CASSQRTGTGELFF
TRBV19,once,TRBD1,TRBJ1-2,TGTGCCAGTAGTTCGAGACAGGGGGCGTATAGTGGCTACACCTTC,CASSSRQGAYSGYTF
TRBV28,once,TRBD2,TRBJ2-3,TGTGCCAGCAGTAGAGGGACTAGCGGGGGGGCTAGCACAGATACGCAGTATTTT,CASSRGTSGGASTDTQYF
TRBV29-1,NA,NA,TRBJ1-4,TGCAGCGTCCCGGGTGGGGCCGGGGAGGAACTGTTTTTT,CSVPGGAGEELFF
TRBV5-1,NA,TRBD2,TRBJ2-1,TGCGCCAGCAGCTGGACACTAGCGGGGGCCTACAATGAGCAGTTCTTC,CASSWTLAGAYNEQFF
TRBV12-5,NA,TRBD1,TRBJ2-1,TGTGCTAGTGGGATACAGGGGGCGGTCGGTGAGCAGTTCTTC,CASGIQGAVGEQFF
TRBV11-1,NA,TRBD1,TRBJ2-5,TGTGCCAGCAGCCCGGGACAGTACCAAGAGACCCAGTACTTC,CASSPGQYQETQYF
TRBV29-1,NA,TRBD1,TRBJ1-1,TGCAGCGTGAGGGGTGGACAGGGGAACACTGAAGCTTTCTTT,CSVRGGQGNTEAFF
TRBV15,NA,TRBD1,TRBJ1-2,TGTGCCACCAGCAGAGAAAGAGGGGGCAATGGCTACACCTTC,CATSRERGGNGYTF
TRBV5-1,NA,NA,TRBJ2-3,TGCGCCAGCAGCTTGAGCAGCACAGATACGCAGTATTTT,CASSLSSTDTQYF
TRBV7-6,NA,TRBD2,TRBJ2-3,TGTGCCAGCAGCTTCGCGGGGGGCCCCTATAGCACAGATACGCAGTATTTT,CASSFAGGPYSTDTQYF
TRBV19,few,NA,TRBJ1-1,TGTGCCAGTAGTATGAGAGGGGGTTTGAACACTGAAGCTTTCTTT,CASSMRGGLNTEAFF
TRBV7-9,few,TRBD1,TRBJ1-2,TGTGCCAGCAGCTCGAGTATTACCCTTAGTCGACAGGGTAAAGGCTACACCTTC,CASSSSITLSRQGKGYTF
TRBV6-1,NA,TRBD2,TRBJ2-7,TGTGCCAGCAGGGCTGGGGGGGGATTCGAGCAGTACTTC,CASRAGGGFEQYF
TRBV11-2,NA,TRBD2,TRBJ2-3,TGTGCCAGCAGCTTAGGGGGGGGTACAGATACGCAGTATTTT,CASSLGGGTDTQYF